The sequence of this TCR beta chain was determined in a study of T cell responses to AZD1222 COVID-19 vaccine. Study-level background: Analysis merged second doses at about 4 or about 12 weeks. Study-wide points: Across the whole spike, CD4 TCRs peaked at regions 160-218 and 743-854. Seropositivity was recorded at baseline in only a handful of AZD1222 recipients.

The CDR3 loop spans 15 amino acids. The V and J ends lost 7 bases and 3 bases respectively, with 19 bases between them. The germline CDR1 and CDR2 sequences are SEHNR and FQNEAQ (reference sequence). The table came from immunoSEQ multiplex PCR; TCRdb's copy has only in-frame clones and leaves some out. This sample carries 200,000 or so clones, approximately 94% of them seen once, and the ten largest clones take roughly 9.2%. As to this clone: Its antigen is still unknown.

The receptor comes from an adult in good health. The J gene is TRBJ2-7, the V gene TRBV7-9; a possible D gene is TRBD1 (6 bases). Source: peripheral blood, taken on day 0 of AZD1222 vaccination. The chain's CDR3 is CASTSDQGRLYEQYF. The CDR3 bases are TGTGCCAGCACCTCGGACCAGGGGCGTCTCTACGAGCAGTACTTC.